The 10 T cell receptor beta chains below all came from one sample that was sequenced in a study of T cells after yellow fever vaccination. TCRdb re-called the 5' RACE reads with MiXCR, one entry per CDR3 protein. Of a few hundred thousand distinct CDR3 sequences in the sample, about 3.5% are singletons; the top ten hold 23%. This specimen was PBMCs, taken on the day of the yellow fever booster vaccination. The receptors were gathered from a man between 18 and 29 years old who received the YFV17D yellow fever vaccine.

A few counts support this clonotype. The chain links TRBV27 to TRBJ2-6, with 9 bases matching TRBD2. With V trimmed by 6 bases and J by 1 base, 10 bases remained unmatched. Germline lookup yields CDR1 MNHEY and CDR2 SMNVEV (reference sequence). This CDR3 contains 18 residues. In nucleotides, the CDR3 is TGTGCCAGCAGGGGCGGGGGGGCTAGGAGATCTGGGGCCAACGTCCTGACTTTC. Translating it yields CASRGGGARRSGANVLTF. Based on the CDR3 plus reference TRBV27 and TRBJ2-6, the full variable domain is EAQVTQNPRYLITVTGKKLTVTCSQNMNHEYMSWYRQDPGLGLRQIYYSMNVEVTDKGDVPEGYKVSRKEKRNFPLILESPSPNQTSLYFCASRGGGARRSGANVLTFGAGSRLTVL.

This clonotype was observed a few times. The rearrangement joins TRBV6-5 to TRBJ2-6, with 8 nucleotides matching TRBD2. This CDR3 is built from 16 residues. The junction had 4 bases not matched to a gene; V was cut back by 6 bases and J by 0 bases. In germline, CDR1 is MNHEY, CDR2 SVGAGI. CDR3 loop: CASRKRGTSGANVLTF. DNA of the CDR3: TGTGCCAGCAGAAAGCGGGGGACCTCTGGGGCCAACGTCCTGACTTTC.

This clonotype has only a few counts. The chain uses TRBV3-1 and TRBJ1-2; no reliable D call. Deletions cut 0 bases from V and 14 bases from J, with 13 bases between. The CDR3 sequence is 12 residues long. From germline, CDR1 is LGHDT and CDR2 YNNKEL (reference sequence). The CDR3, as DNA: TGTGCCAGCAGCCAAGACTATGGTATCTTGACCTTC. It is translated as CASSQDYGILTF.

This clonotype was recorded at least ten times. This sequence joins TRBV12-3 or TRBV12-4 and TRBJ2-1; 9 bases map to TRBD1. The CDR3 has 12 residues. Losses at the gene ends were 4 bases for V and 10 bases for J; bases not matched to a gene: 2. CDR3 in DNA: TGTGCCAGCAGTTCGGACAGGGGCGAGCAGTTCTTC. It translates to CASSSDRGEQFF.

J is TRBJ2-1 and V is TRBV30, with 10 nucleotides matching TRBD2. V gave up 2 bases and J gave up 9 bases; unmatched junction bases: 10. This CDR3 is 15 amino acids long. The germline V gene encodes CDR1 GTSNPN and CDR2 SVGIG (reference sequence). The CDR3 DNA is TGTGCCTGGAGTCATGGAGGACTAGCGGTCGGTGAGCAGTTCTTC. Protein sequence: CAWSHGGLAVGEQFF. Drawing the rest from reference TRBV30 and TRBJ2-1, the complete variable domain is SQTIHQWPATLVQPVGSPLSLECTVEGTSNPNLYWYRQAAGRGLQLLFYSVGIGQISSEVPQNLSASRPQDRQFILSSKKLLLSDSGFYLCAWSHGGLAVGEQFFGPGTRLTVL.

The table lists this clonotype with many counts. V gene TRBV6-6 combines with J gene TRBJ2-6; D gene unclear. The CDR3 runs to 16 residues. Per germline, CDR1 MNHNY and CDR2 SVGAGI (reference sequence). The germline V and J ends were trimmed by 4 bases and 2 bases, with 12 bases remaining between them. The CDR3 loop is CASSLKMGPGANVLTF. The CDR3 bases are TGTGCCAGCAGTTTGAAAATGGGCCCTGGGGCCAACGTCCTGACTTTC.

V gene TRBV12-2 combines with J gene TRBJ2-7; whether TRBD1, the table's D call, matches the DNA was not checked. TRBV12-2 is described as a pseudogene. The CDR3 extends over 17 amino acids. CDR3 in amino acids: CASRSVPRDRGPYEQYV. CDR3 bases: TGTGCAAGTCGCTCAGTTCCCCGGGACAGGGGGCCGTACGAGCAGTACGTC.

In this sample, this clonotype turned up many times. The chain joins TRBV6-1 to TRBJ2-3; TRBD2 is a possible D gene (5 bases). Per the germline V gene, CDR1 is MNHNS and CDR2 is SASEGT. The CDR3 extends over 13 amino acids. V was shortened by 10 bases and J by 3 bases, with 14 bases between the two germline ends. Here the CDR3 DNA reads TGTGCCATCCTTGACTGGGAGACAGATACGCAGTATTTT. This encodes CAILDWETDTQYF.

The table lists this clonotype with many counts. The rearrangement uses TRBV11-2 and TRBJ2-5; 7 bases match TRBD2. The CDR3 contains 13 residues. The germline gives CDR1 SGHAT, CDR2 FQNNGV. V was pared by 1 base and J by 4 bases, with 0 bases of the junction left unmatched. CDR3 coding DNA: TGTGCCAGCAGCTTAGGGGAGGGAGAGACCCAGTACTTC. Its translation is CASSLGEGETQYF.

Many counts were recorded for this clonotype. The chain uses TRBV6-5 and TRBJ2-1; TRBD2 matches at 8 bases. Losses at the gene ends were 6 bases for V and 6 bases for J; bases not matched to a gene: 10. CDR3 length: 15 residues. Germline CDR1 reads MNHEY; CDR2 reads SVGAGI. CDR3 DNA sequence: TGTGCCAGCAGCCATAGCGGGGATGGATCCAATGAGCAGTTCTTC. Translated, it gives CASSHSGDGSNEQFF.